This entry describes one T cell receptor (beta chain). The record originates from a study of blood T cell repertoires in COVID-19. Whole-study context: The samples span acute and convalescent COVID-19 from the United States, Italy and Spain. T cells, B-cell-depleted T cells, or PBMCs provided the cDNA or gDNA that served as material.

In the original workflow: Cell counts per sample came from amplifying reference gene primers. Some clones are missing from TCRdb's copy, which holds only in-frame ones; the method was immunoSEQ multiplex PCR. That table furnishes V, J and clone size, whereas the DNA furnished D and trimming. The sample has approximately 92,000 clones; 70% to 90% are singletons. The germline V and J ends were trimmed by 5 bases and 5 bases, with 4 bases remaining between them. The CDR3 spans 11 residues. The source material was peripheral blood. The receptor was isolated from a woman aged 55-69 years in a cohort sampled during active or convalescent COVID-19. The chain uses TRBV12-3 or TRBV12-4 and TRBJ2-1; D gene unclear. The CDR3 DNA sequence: TGTGCCAGCAGTCGGGACAATGAGCAGTTCTTC. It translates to CASSRDNEQFF.